This passage covers 11 T cell receptor beta chains from one sample sequenced in a study of blood T cell dynamics during melanoma immunotherapy. The time point here: pre-treatment baseline. TCRdb's table, derived via immunoSEQ multiplex PCR, lists solely in-frame clones and lacks some. The table records 8,000 to 11,000 clones, about 88% of them present only once. Sequenced here: blood, sampled from a patient treated with checkpoint blockade. These receptor sequences come from a human donor with melanoma.

J is TRBJ2-3 and V is TRBV4-2; possible D gene TRBD2, 5 bases. Trimming removed 1 base at V and 2 bases at J, with 13 bases between. This CDR3 spans 16 amino acids. Germline V CDR1 and CDR2: LGHNA, YNFKEQ. The DNA of the CDR3 is TGTGCCAGCAGCCAAGTCACGCGGGCCGACACAGATACGCAGTATTTT. This codes for CASSQVTRADTDTQYF.

V gene TRBV5-6 combines with J gene TRBJ2-5, with D possibly TRBD1 on 5 matching bases. CDR1 and CDR2 from the germline V gene are SGHDT and YYEEEE. The CDR3 consists of 16 residues. The V end was cut by 1 base, the J end by 1 base, with 14 bases between. As DNA, the CDR3 is TGTGCCAGCAGCTTGTGGCAGGGCAGTCTCCAAGAGACCCAGTACTTC. Protein sequence: CASSLWQGSLQETQYF.

This clone has only one observation. The rearrangement uses TRBV11-2 and TRBJ2-3, with D uncertain. Per germline, CDR1 SGHAT and CDR2 FQNNGV. Trimming shortened V by 1 base and J by 3 bases, and 8 bases separated the two germline ends. The CDR3 has 14 amino acids. Here the CDR3 reads CASSLGPMTDTQYF. The CDR3 DNA is TGTGCCAGCAGCTTAGGCCCGATGACAGATACGCAGTATTTT.

In its sample, this clone is large. V usage is TRBV21-1 and J usage is TRBJ1-1; the table's TRBD1 call for D was not verified on the DNA. TRBV21-1 is recorded as a pseudogene. The CDR3 loop spans 12 amino acids. CDR3 nucleotide sequence: TGTGCCAGCAGCCCCCCCCCAGGCAAGGCTTTCTTT. This translates into CASSPPPGKAFF.

The rearrangement joins TRBV19 to TRBJ1-5; TRBD1 agrees at 7 bases. The CDR3 extends over 12 amino acids. The germline V gene encodes CDR1 LNHDA and CDR2 SQIVND (reference sequence). The J segment lost 7 bases and the V segment lost 7 bases, leaving 4 bases of the junction unmatched. CDR3 DNA: TGTGCCAGTACGAGAGGGGGCCAGCCCCAGCATTTT. This sequence encodes CASTRGGQPQHF.

This sequence joins TRBV4-1 and TRBJ2-3, with 10 bases that match TRBD2. This CDR3 is built from 18 residues. J lost 1 base, V lost 0 bases, and 7 bases had no gene match. Germline CDR1 and CDR2: MGHRA and YSYEKL. CDR3 region: CASSQEVDTSGGTDTQYF. As DNA, the CDR3 is TGCGCCAGCAGCCAAGAAGTGGATACTAGCGGGGGCACAGATACGCAGTATTTT.

V gene TRBV2 combines with J gene TRBJ1-6, with 10 bases that match TRBD1. With 4 bases clipped from V and 0 bases from J, the junction kept 3 bases outside the gene matches. The CDR3 sequence is 17 residues long. Germline V lookup: CDR1 SNHLY, CDR2 FYNNEI. Here the CDR3 DNA reads TGTGCCAGCAGTGGGACAGGGGGAAGCTCCTATAATTCACCCCTCCACTTT. Its translation: CASSGTGGSSYNSPLHF.

This chain links TRBV30 with TRBJ2-3; weak D call: TRBD2 (6 bases). The CDR3 is 13 amino acids. Trimming stripped 4 bases from V and 0 bases from J, with 8 bases between. Germline values: CDR1 GTSNPN, CDR2 SVGIG (reference sequence). This CDR3 is CAWTGRSTDTQYF. CDR3 nucleotides: TGTGCCTGGACCGGGAGAAGCACAGATACGCAGTATTTT.

CDR3 sequence: CASSHSSVGAYNEQFF. CDR3 DNA: TGCGCCAGCAGCCATTCTAGCGTAGGGGCATACAATGAGCAGTTCTTC. This chain joins TRBV5-1 and TRBJ2-1; the D gene is possibly TRBD2 (6 bases). The CDR3 covers 16 residues. V was cut by 4 bases and J by 4 bases, with 18 bases left in between. In germline, CDR1 is SGHRS, CDR2 YFSETQ.

The chain carries TRBV5-1 and TRBJ2-5; D is uncertain. The CDR3 is 13 amino acids. The V gene's germline CDR1 is SGHRS and CDR2 YFSETQ. V lost 0 bases to trimming and J lost 5 bases, with 8 bases between them. The CDR3 region is CASSLEGGETQYF. CDR3 coding DNA: TGCGCCAGCAGCTTGGAGGGTGGGGAGACCCAGTACTTC.

The V gene is TRBV7-8, the J gene TRBJ1-5; unclear D gene. Germline CDR1 is SGHVS and CDR2 is FQNEAQ. V shed 1 base and J shed 1 base, with 17 bases lying between them. This CDR3 region has 18 residues. CDR3 amino acids: CASSLGIPPGLSNQPQHF. The CDR3 DNA reads as TGTGCCAGCAGCTTAGGGATCCCCCCAGGTCTGAGCAATCAGCCCCAGCATTTT.